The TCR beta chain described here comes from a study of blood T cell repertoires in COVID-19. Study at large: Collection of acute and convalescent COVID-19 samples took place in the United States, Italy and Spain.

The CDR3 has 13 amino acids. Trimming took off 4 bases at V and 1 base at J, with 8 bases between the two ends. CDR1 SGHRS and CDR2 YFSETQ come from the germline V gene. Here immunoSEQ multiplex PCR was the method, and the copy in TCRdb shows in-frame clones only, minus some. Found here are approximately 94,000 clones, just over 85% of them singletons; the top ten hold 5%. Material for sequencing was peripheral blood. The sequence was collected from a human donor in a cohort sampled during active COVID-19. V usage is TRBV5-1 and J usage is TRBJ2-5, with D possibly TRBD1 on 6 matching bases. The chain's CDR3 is CASSQGIQETQYF. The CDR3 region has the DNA TGCGCCAGCAGCCAGGGGATCCAAGAGACCCAGTACTTC.